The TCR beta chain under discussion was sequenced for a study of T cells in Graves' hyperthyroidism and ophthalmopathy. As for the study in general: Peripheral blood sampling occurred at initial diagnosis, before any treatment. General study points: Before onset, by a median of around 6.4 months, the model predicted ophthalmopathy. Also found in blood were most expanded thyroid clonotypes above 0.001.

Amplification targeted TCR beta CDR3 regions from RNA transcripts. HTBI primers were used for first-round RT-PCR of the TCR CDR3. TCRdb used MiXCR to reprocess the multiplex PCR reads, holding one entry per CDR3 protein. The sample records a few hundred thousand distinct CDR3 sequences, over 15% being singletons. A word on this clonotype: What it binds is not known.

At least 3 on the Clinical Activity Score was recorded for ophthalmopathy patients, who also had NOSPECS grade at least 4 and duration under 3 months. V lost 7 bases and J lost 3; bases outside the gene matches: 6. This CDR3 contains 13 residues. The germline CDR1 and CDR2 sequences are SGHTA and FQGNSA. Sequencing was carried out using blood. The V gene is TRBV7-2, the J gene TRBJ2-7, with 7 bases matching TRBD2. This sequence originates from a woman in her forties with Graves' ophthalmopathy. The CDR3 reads CASTSQRGYEQYF. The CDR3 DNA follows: TGTGCCAGCACCAGCCAGCGGGGCTACGAGCAGTACTTC.